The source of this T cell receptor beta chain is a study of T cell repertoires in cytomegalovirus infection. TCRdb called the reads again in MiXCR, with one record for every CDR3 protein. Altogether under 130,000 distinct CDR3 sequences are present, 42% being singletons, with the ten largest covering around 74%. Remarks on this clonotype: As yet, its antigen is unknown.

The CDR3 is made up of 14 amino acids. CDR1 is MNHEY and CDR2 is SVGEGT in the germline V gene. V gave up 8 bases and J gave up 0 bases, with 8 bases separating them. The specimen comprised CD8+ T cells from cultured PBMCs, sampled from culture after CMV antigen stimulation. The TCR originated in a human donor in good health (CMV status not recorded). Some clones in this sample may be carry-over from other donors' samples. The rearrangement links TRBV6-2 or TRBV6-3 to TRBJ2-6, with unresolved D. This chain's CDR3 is CASAAFSGANVLTF. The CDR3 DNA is TGTGCCAGCGCAGCATTCTCTGGGGCCAACGTCCTGACTTTC.